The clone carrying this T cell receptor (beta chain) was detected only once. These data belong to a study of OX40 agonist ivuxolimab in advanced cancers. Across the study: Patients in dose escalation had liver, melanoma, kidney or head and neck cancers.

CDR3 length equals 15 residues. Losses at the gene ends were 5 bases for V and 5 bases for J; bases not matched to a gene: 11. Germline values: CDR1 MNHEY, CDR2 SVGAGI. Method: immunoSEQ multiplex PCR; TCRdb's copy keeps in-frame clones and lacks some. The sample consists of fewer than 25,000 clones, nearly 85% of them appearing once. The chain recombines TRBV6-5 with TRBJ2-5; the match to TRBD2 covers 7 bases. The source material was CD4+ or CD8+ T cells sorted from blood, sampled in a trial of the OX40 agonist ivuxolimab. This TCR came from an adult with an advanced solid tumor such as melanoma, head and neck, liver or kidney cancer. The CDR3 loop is CASSASTGGWETQYF. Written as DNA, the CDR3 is TGTGCCAGCAGTGCCTCGACGGGGGGATGGGAGACCCAGTACTTC.